This TCR beta chain appears in the sequencing data of a study of T cell changes during pregnancy in multiple sclerosis. Using immunoSEQ multiplex PCR, the repertoire was profiled, and TCRdb retains in-frame clones only, with some absent. Of more than 45,000 clones listed, 85% to 95% were seen once; the top ten hold 0.2% to 0.3%. The specimen comprised CD4+ T cells from peripheral blood mononuclear cells, sampled in the second trimester of pregnancy. This TCR was recovered from a female donor with multiple sclerosis, enrolled in a pregnancy study.

The CDR3 loop is CASSVRGTSGGAEQFF. For the CDR3, the DNA is TGTGCCAGCAGCGTGAGGGGAACTAGCGGGGGGGCAGAGCAGTTCTTC. This sequence joins TRBV9 and TRBJ2-1; 13 bases agree with TRBD2. The junction had 9 bases not matched to a gene; V was cut back by 2 bases and J by 10 bases. This CDR3 contains 16 residues. Per the germline V gene, CDR1 is SGDLS and CDR2 is YYNGEE. Based on the CDR3 plus reference TRBV9 and TRBJ2-1, the full variable domain is DSGVTQTPKHLITATGQRVTLRCSPRSGDLSVYWYQQSLDQGLQFLIQYYNGEERAKGNILERFSAQQFPDLHSELNLSSLELGDSALYFCASSVRGTSGGAEQFFGPGTRLTVL.